The 31 T cell receptor beta chains given below trace back to one sample, sequenced in a study of blood T cell repertoires in COVID-19. Clones were read by immunoSEQ multiplex PCR, and TCRdb kept only the in-frame ones, dropping some. Found here are around 440,000 clones, approximately 88% of them singletons; the top ten hold around an eighth. Sequencing used peripheral blood. Receptors were obtained from a woman aged 45-59 years with COVID-19, enrolled during active disease.

This sequence joins TRBV9 and TRBJ1-5, with a possible D match to TRBD1 (5 bases). The CDR3 consists of 15 residues. CDR1 SGDLS and CDR2 YYNGEE come from the germline V gene. Trimming left V 2 bases short and J 5 bases short, with 14 bases between. This chain's CDR3 is CASSVEPGPDQPQHF. The CDR3, as DNA: TGTGCCAGCAGCGTGGAACCAGGGCCCGATCAGCCCCAGCATTTT. The entire variable domain, with the rest obtained from reference TRBV9 and TRBJ1-5, is as follows: DSGVTQTPKHLITATGQRVTLRCSPRSGDLSVYWYQQSLDQGLQFLIQYYNGEERAKGNILERFSAQQFPDLHSELNLSSLELGDSALYFCASSVEPGPDQPQHFGDGTRLSIL.

CDR3 amino acids: CASKGGQGNNEQFF. DNA for the CDR3: TGTGCCAGCAAGGGGGGACAGGGTAACAATGAGCAGTTCTTC. The chain recombines TRBV6-5 with TRBJ2-1; TRBD1 agrees at 9 bases. CDR1 and CDR2 (germline): MNHEY, SVGAGI. The length of the CDR3 is 14 residues. V lost 7 bases and J lost 5; bases outside the gene matches: 6.

This clone was seen once. The chain is built from TRBV19 and TRBJ1-1; TRBD1 agrees at 7 bases. This CDR3 region has 14 residues. Trimming cost V 3 bases and J 1 base; bases outside gene matches: 2. The V gene's germline CDR1 is LNHDA and CDR2 SQIVND (reference sequence). The CDR3 sequence: CASSMNRGNTEAFF. The DNA for the CDR3 is TGTGCCAGTAGTATGAACAGGGGGAACACTGAAGCTTTCTTT.

The chain joins TRBV9 to TRBJ1-2, with D possibly matching TRBD1 (6 bases). Trimming stripped 0 bases from V and 4 bases from J, with 13 bases between. The CDR3 has 15 residues. CDR1 is SGDLS, CDR2 YYNGEE, per germline. CDR3 sequence (DNA): TGTGCCAGCAGCGTAGGGGGGGGACACCTCTATGGCTACACCTTC. Amino acids: CASSVGGGHLYGYTF.

The chain combines TRBV6-5 with TRBJ2-5; no reliable D call. Trimming shortened V by 9 bases and J by 7 bases, and 9 bases separated the two germline ends. Germline values: CDR1 MNHEY, CDR2 SVGAGI. The CDR3 spans 10 residues. This CDR3 is CASAGGTQYF. CDR3 in DNA: TGTGCCAGTGCCGGCGGGACCCAGTACTTC.

The gene calls are TRBV24-1 and TRBJ1-1; D gene uncertain. Germline CDR1 is KGHDR and CDR2 is SFDVKD. Trimming shortened V by 0 bases and J by 9 bases, and 7 bases separated the two germline ends. This CDR3 has 12 residues. CDR3 sequence (DNA): TGTGCCACCAGTGATTTGAACGGGAAAGCTTTCTTT. It encodes CATSDLNGKAFF.

The chain links TRBV7-3 to TRBJ2-2, with 10 bases aligning to TRBD2. The junction had 6 bases not matched to a gene; V was cut back by 5 bases and J by 6 bases. CDR3 size: 15 residues. The germline V gene encodes CDR1 SGHTA and CDR2 FQGTGA. In DNA form, the CDR3 reads TGTGCCAGCAGCCGCCCAGCGGGGGGGTCCGGGGAGCTGTTTTTT. This sequence encodes CASSRPAGGSGELFF.

This clone was counted a single time. The rearrangement links TRBV5-1 to TRBJ1-1; 8 bases align to TRBD1. CDR1 and CDR2 from the germline V gene are SGHRS and YFSETQ. J gave up 5 bases and V 1 base, and 4 bases lay outside the gene matches. The CDR3 contains 14 residues. The CDR3 here is CASSLWGQVTEAFF. CDR3 coding DNA: TGCGCCAGCAGCTTGTGGGGACAGGTAACTGAAGCTTTCTTT. The variable domain in full, with the rest retrieved from reference TRBV5-1 and TRBJ1-1, is KAGVTQTPRYLIKTRGQQVTLSCSPISGHRSVSWYQQTPGQGLQFLFEYFSETQRNKGNFPGRFSGRQFSNSRSEMNVSTLELGDSALYLCASSLWGQVTEAFFGQGTRLTVV.

This clone was picked up one time. The chain links TRBV4-1 to TRBJ1-2, with D maybe TRBD1 (5 bases). V was clipped by 4 bases and J by 4 bases, with 7 bases between them. The CDR3 extends over 12 amino acids. The germline V gene has CDR1 MGHRA and CDR2 YSYEKL. CDR3 protein: CASSRGLYGYTF. CDR3 bases: TGCGCCAGCAGCCGGGGACTCTATGGCTACACCTTC.

This clone was picked up a small number of times. In DNA form, the CDR3 reads TGTGCCAGCAGCCCCCGGGACTACAATGAGCAGTTCTTC. Its protein is CASSPRDYNEQFF. The chain couples TRBV7-3 to TRBJ2-1, with TRBD2 as a possible D gene (5 bases). Looked up from germline, CDR1 is SGHTA and CDR2 is FQGTGA. Trimming removed 5 bases from V and 3 bases from J, with 8 bases in between. The CDR3 runs to 13 residues.

The V call is TRBV2, the J call TRBJ2-2; D remains ambiguous. Germline CDR1 and CDR2: SNHLY and FYNNEI. Trimming pared 6 bases from V and 4 bases from J, leaving 6 bases between. The CDR3 sequence is 12 residues long. CDR3 residues: CASSTATGELFF. The CDR3 DNA is TGTGCCAGCAGCACAGCCACCGGGGAGCTGTTTTTT.

This clone came up once. The rearrangement joins TRBV11-2 to TRBJ1-1, with D perhaps TRBD1 (5 bases). V dropped 5 bases and J dropped 5 bases, with 9 bases sitting between them. The CDR3 extends over 12 amino acids. Germline values: CDR1 SGHAT, CDR2 FQNNGV. The CDR3 DNA is TGTGCCAGCAGCGGGGGGTTTACTGAAGCTTTCTTT. Its protein product is CASSGGFTEAFF.

The chain uses TRBV7-8 and TRBJ2-7, with a tentative D call TRBD1 (5 bases). CDR1 and CDR2 (germline): SGHVS, FQNEAQ. The CDR3 length is 16 residues. V was shortened by 5 bases and J by 2 bases, with 19 bases between the two germline ends. The CDR3 sequence: CASSPLRAGSTYEQYF. Written as DNA, the CDR3 is TGTGCCAGCAGCCCCCTCCGGGCAGGGTCAACCTACGAGCAGTACTTC.

The chain joins TRBV19 to TRBJ1-2; 7 bases fit TRBD1. V trimming: 3 bases; J trimming: 8 bases; junction bases outside the gene matches: 9. CDR3 length: 14 residues. Germline CDR1 is LNHDA and CDR2 is SQIVND (reference sequence). The CDR3 coding sequence is TGTGCCAGTAGTATGGAGGGGGCGAAGAGGGGCTACACCTTC. Translating it yields CASSMEGAKRGYTF. The whole variable domain, filled in from reference TRBV19 and TRBJ1-2, reads DGGITQSPKYLFRKEGQNVTLSCEQNLNHDAMYWYRQDPGQGLRLIYYSQIVNDFQKGDIAEGYSVSREKKESFPLTVTSAQKNPTAFYLCASSMEGAKRGYTFGSGTRLTVV.

The rearrangement uses TRBV6-2 or TRBV6-3 and TRBJ2-7; maybe TRBD1 (7 bases). The CDR3 is 14 residues long. V was pared by 6 bases and J by 2 bases, with 14 bases between. Germline V lookup: CDR1 MNHEY, CDR2 SVGEGT. The DNA of the CDR3 is TGTGCCAGCAGCGAACGCGGGACAGCCTACGAGCAGTACTTC. This gives the protein CASSERGTAYEQYF.

As for this clone: One end of the junction varies from germline; a read error may be responsible. The rearrangement links TRBV5-6 to TRBJ1-5; 10 bases line up with TRBD1. Per germline, CDR1 SGHDT and CDR2 YYEEEE. CDR3 length: 15 residues. CDR3 in amino acids: CASNLRGTGAQPQHF. CDR3 nucleotides: TGTGCCAGCAACTTGCGGGGGACAGGGGCTCAGCCCCAGCATTTT.

This chain connects TRBV28 to TRBJ1-5; tentative D call: TRBD1 (6 bases). The CDR3 runs to 16 residues. Germline V gives CDR1 MDHEN, CDR2 SYDVKM. Trimming stripped 5 bases from V and 0 bases from J, with 14 bases between. CDR3 in amino acids: CASSRDTFYSNQPQHF. DNA of the CDR3: TGTGCCAGCAGTCGGGACACCTTTTATAGCAATCAGCCCCAGCATTTT. The full variable domain, with the rest looked up from reference TRBV28 and TRBJ1-5, is DVKVTQSSRYLVKRTGEKVFLECVQDMDHENMFWYRQDPGLGLRLIYFSYDVKMKEKGDIPEGYSVSREKKERFSLILESASTNQTSMYLCASSRDTFYSNQPQHFGDGTRLSIL.

The V gene is TRBV5-1, the J gene TRBJ1-1, with D perhaps TRBD1 (5 bases). Trimming took off 3 bases at V and 5 bases at J, with 14 bases between the two ends. Germline lookup yields CDR1 SGHRS and CDR2 YFSETQ. This CDR3 region has 14 residues. The DNA for the CDR3 is TGCGCCAGCAGCTCAACAGGACCGACAACTGAAGCTTTCTTT. Amino acid sequence: CASSSTGPTTEAFF.

The V and J genes are TRBV12-3 or TRBV12-4 and TRBJ2-3; D remains unclear. V was pared by 6 bases and J by 3 bases, with 10 bases between. The CDR3 consists of 13 residues. CDR3 amino acids: CASRSKETDTQYF. Written as DNA, the CDR3 is TGTGCCAGCAGGTCGAAAGAGACAGATACGCAGTATTTT.

This CDR3 reads CASSLGGALAKNIQYF. The CDR3 nucleotides are TGTGCCAGCAGTTTAGGGGGGGCCCTAGCCAAAAACATTCAGTACTTC. The chain carries TRBV27 and TRBJ2-4; a possible D gene is TRBD2 (7 bases). The CDR3 extends over 16 amino acids. V was clipped by 2 bases and J by 0 bases, with 11 bases between them. Per the germline V gene, CDR1 is MNHEY and CDR2 is SMNVEV (reference sequence).

Comment on this clone: Other nucleotide sequences in the sample specify the same CDR3. This chain joins TRBV11-2 and TRBJ2-7; D call uncertain. CDR1 SGHAT and CDR2 FQNNGV come from the germline V gene. The germline V and J ends were trimmed by 5 bases and 3 bases, with 5 bases remaining between them. This CDR3 comprises 11 residues. CDR3 sequence (DNA): TGTGCCAGCAGCCCCGGCTACGAGCAGTACTTC. Amino acids: CASSPGYEQYF.

The chain couples TRBV5-1 to TRBJ2-5; D might be TRBD2 (5 bases). Trimming shortened V by 6 bases and J by 2 bases, and 11 bases separated the two germline ends. Germline CDR1 and CDR2: SGHRS and YFSETQ. The CDR3 spans 13 residues. CDR3 protein: CASTGLGQETQYF. CDR3 nucleotides: TGCGCCAGCACCGGACTGGGACAAGAGACCCAGTACTTC.

This clone has a single count. As DNA, the CDR3 is TGCGCCAGCAGCTCCGACAGTACGAACACCGGGGAGCTGTTTTTT. It specifies CASSSDSTNTGELFF. The J gene is TRBJ2-2, the V gene TRBV5-1; tentative D call: TRBD1 (5 bases). There are 15 residues in the CDR3. The V end lost 3 bases, the J end lost 0 bases, and 9 bases lay between the germline ends. CDR1 is SGHRS, CDR2 YFSETQ, per germline.

The chain has TRBV6-6 and TRBJ1-1; D unresolved. Trimming pared 6 bases from V and 6 bases from J, leaving 11 bases between. The CDR3 sequence is 12 residues long. Germline-derived CDR1 and CDR2 are MNHNY and SVGAGI (reference sequence). CDR3 region: CASSPRGSEAFF. CDR3 bases: TGTGCCAGCAGCCCTCGGGGATCTGAAGCTTTCTTT.

The chain is built from TRBV2 and TRBJ1-2; D remains ambiguous. CDR3 size: 13 residues. Trimming left V 8 bases short and J 4 bases short, with 14 bases between. Germline lookup yields CDR1 SNHLY and CDR2 FYNNEI. Here the CDR3 reads CASSTDASYGYTF. In DNA, the CDR3 is TGTGCCAGCTCCACAGATGCAAGCTATGGCTACACCTTC.

The chain combines TRBV5-4 with TRBJ2-1; 8 bases agree with TRBD1. The junction had 6 bases not matched to a gene; V was cut back by 4 bases and J by 0 bases. CDR3 length: 16 amino acids. Germline V CDR1 and CDR2: SGHNT, YYREEE (reference sequence). The CDR3 spells CASSPQGAVSYNEQFF. In nucleotides, the CDR3 is TGTGCCAGCAGCCCCCAGGGGGCCGTCTCCTACAATGAGCAGTTCTTC.

V is TRBV6-6 and J is TRBJ2-2; TRBD2 agrees at 11 bases. The CDR3 sequence is 13 residues long. Germline CDR1 and CDR2: MNHNY and SVGAGI (reference sequence). J gave up 7 bases and V 8 bases, and 3 bases lay outside the gene matches. CDR3 sequence reads: CASEGLAVGELFF. The CDR3 DNA is TGTGCCAGCGAGGGACTAGCGGTCGGGGAGCTGTTTTTT.

The chain employs TRBV29-1 and TRBJ2-3; tentative D call: TRBD2 (5 bases). Germline V gives CDR1 SQVTM, CDR2 ANQGSEA. This CDR3 has 13 residues. Trimming removed 6 bases at V and 2 bases at J, with 12 bases between. The CDR3 region has the DNA TGCAGCGTGGCGGGCAGATTCACAGATACGCAGTATTTT. This sequence encodes CSVAGRFTDTQYF.

The rearrangement links TRBV2 to TRBJ2-4; 11 bases are shared with TRBD1. CDR1 and CDR2 (germline): SNHLY, FYNNEI. With 1 base clipped from V and 6 bases from J, the junction kept 2 bases outside the gene matches. The length of the CDR3 is 15 residues. Here the CDR3 reads CASSEEGTGGNIQYF. The CDR3 region has the DNA TGTGCCAGCAGTGAAGAGGGGACAGGGGGAAACATTCAGTACTTC.

V and J are TRBV2 and TRBJ2-4, with TRBD2 as a possible D gene (5 bases). Trimming took off 4 bases at V and 9 bases at J, with 13 bases between the two ends. This CDR3 has 13 amino acids. Germline V gene data show CDR1 as SNHLY and CDR2 as FYNNEI. The CDR3 bases are TGTGCCAGCAGTGTCGGGGTTTCGGGCATTCAGTACTTC. Translation gives CASSVGVSGIQYF.

The chain employs TRBV5-1 and TRBJ1-5; no definite D call. Germline V gene lookup returns CDR1 SGHRS and CDR2 YFSETQ. With 4 bases removed from V and 5 bases from J, the gap between germline ends came to 10 bases. The CDR3 contains 13 residues. The CDR3 sequence: CASSPDSYQPQHF. The CDR3 coding sequence is TGCGCCAGCAGCCCCGACTCGTATCAGCCCCAGCATTTT.